The 4 T cell receptor beta chains below come from one sample, sequenced in a study of molecular identifiers for immune sequencing clone quantification. One entry per CDR3 protein, called by TCRdb with MiXCR from the PCR reads. The sample holds tens of thousands of distinct CDR3 sequences, 21% seen once. Sequences were obtained from naive CD8+ T cells from blood, with Jurkat cell RNA spiked in. Subset defined: FACS-sorted CD8+CD4-CCR7+CD45RA+ naive T cells. These receptor sequences come from a human donor in good health. Some libraries in this study had Jurkat cell RNA spiked in.

This clonotype was seen a handful of times. The gene calls are TRBV2 and TRBJ2-3; 9 bases agree with TRBD2. Germline values: CDR1 SNHLY, CDR2 FYNNEI. This CDR3 region has 15 residues. The ends lost 4 bases at V and 0 bases at J; junction bases unmatched: 2. The CDR3 is CASSVTSGSTDTQYF. The CDR3 DNA reads TGTGCCAGCAGTGTTACTAGCGGGAGCACAGATACGCAGTATTTT. The complete variable domain, with remaining parts taken from reference TRBV2 and TRBJ2-3, reads EPEVTQTPSHQVTQMGQEVILRCVPISNHLYFYWYRQILGQKVEFLVSFYNNEISEKSEIFDDQFSVERPDGSNFTLKIRSTKLEDSAMYFCASSVTSGSTDTQYFGPGTRLTVL.

This clonotype was observed many times. The chain couples TRBV6-5 to TRBJ2-3; 13 bases agree with TRBD2. CDR3 length: 17 residues. Germline V lookup: CDR1 MNHEY, CDR2 SVGAGI. The ends lost 4 bases at V and 0 bases at J; junction bases unmatched: 4. CDR3 sequence (DNA): TGTGCCAGCAGTTGGGGGACTAGCGGGACTAGCACAGATACGCAGTATTTT. Its translation: CASSWGTSGTSTDTQYF.

There are many counts of this clonotype. The chain employs TRBV27 and TRBJ2-7; D may match TRBD1 or TRBD2 (5 bases each). Germline-derived CDR1 and CDR2 are MNHEY and SMNVEV (reference sequence). The CDR3 is made up of 14 amino acids. Trimming removed 8 bases at V and 2 bases at J, with 16 bases between. The DNA of the CDR3 is TGTGCCAGCGCACGGGGCATATCCACCTACGAGCAGTACTTC. Amino acid sequence: CASARGISTYEQYF.

This clonotype was recorded many times. This sequence joins TRBV9 and TRBJ2-3; the D is unclear. The ends were cut back, 3 bases at V and 2 bases at J, with 7 bases in the middle. The germline gives CDR1 SGDLS, CDR2 YYNGEE. The CDR3 length is 13 residues. The CDR3 reads CASSELHTDTQYF. CDR3 sequence (DNA): TGTGCCAGCAGCGAACTTCACACAGATACGCAGTATTTT. Filled out from reference TRBV9 and TRBJ2-3, the complete variable domain reads DSGVTQTPKHLITATGQRVTLRCSPRSGDLSVYWYQQSLDQGLQFLIQYYNGEERAKGNILERFSAQQFPDLHSELNLSSLELGDSALYFCASSELHTDTQYFGPGTRLTVL.